One and the same sample provided the 5 T cell receptor beta chains below, sequenced in a study of T cell responses to AZD1222 COVID-19 vaccine. The assay was immunoSEQ multiplex PCR, and TCRdb's table has in-frame clones only and misses some. This sample has around 140,000 clones, with 80% to 95% found just once. Sequenced material: peripheral blood, taken on day 0 of AZD1222 vaccination. These receptors were obtained from an adult in good health.

In this sample, this clone turned up once. This rearrangement joins TRBV27 to TRBJ2-7; 8 nucleotides align to TRBD2. The germline gives CDR1 MNHEY, CDR2 SMNVEV (reference sequence). The CDR3 contains 16 residues. Trimming removed 0 bases from V and 3 bases from J; junction bases left unmatched: 7. In nucleotides, the CDR3 is TGTGCCAGCAGTTTATCTCAGCGGGAGAGATACTACGAGCAGTACTTC. Amino acid sequence: CASSLSQRERYYEQYF.

This rearrangement joins TRBV2 to TRBJ2-7, with TRBD2 matching over 7 bases. Germline values: CDR1 SNHLY, CDR2 FYNNEI. The trim removed 7 bases at V and 1 base at J, leaving 10 bases unmatched. This CDR3 has 15 residues. CDR3 sequence reads: CASNPRTRRSYEQYF. CDR3 nucleotides: TGTGCCAGCAACCCCCGGACTAGAAGGTCCTACGAGCAGTACTTC. The variable domain in full, completed from reference TRBV2 and TRBJ2-7, reads EPEVTQTPSHQVTQMGQEVILRCVPISNHLYFYWYRQILGQKVEFLVSFYNNEISEKSEIFDDQFSVERPDGSNFTLKIRSTKLEDSAMYFCASNPRTRRSYEQYFGPGTRLTVT.

The V gene is TRBV5-4, the J gene TRBJ2-5; D possibly corresponds to TRBD1 (6 bases). Germline V gives CDR1 SGHNT, CDR2 YYREEE (reference sequence). V shed 4 bases and J shed 2 bases, with 21 bases lying between them. The length of the CDR3 is 17 residues. The CDR3 coding sequence is TGTGCCAGCAGCCCGGACAGCCTCCCGCCCAATCAAGAGACCCAGTACTTC. Residues: CASSPDSLPPNQETQYF.

The rearrangement uses TRBV28 and TRBJ2-6; D remains ambiguous. The CDR3 loop spans 14 amino acids. The ends were cut back, 6 bases at V and 2 bases at J, with 8 bases in the middle. The germline V gene encodes CDR1 MDHEN and CDR2 SYDVKM. The CDR3 is CASSTQTGANVLTF. DNA of the CDR3: TGTGCCAGCAGCACCCAAACTGGGGCCAACGTCCTGACTTTC.

In DNA, the CDR3 is TGTGCCAGCAGCTTCAGGAGCGCCAAAAACATTCAGTACTTC. This codes for CASSFRSAKNIQYF. The V call is TRBV6-5, the J call TRBJ2-4; D is undetermined. Per the germline V gene, CDR1 is MNHEY and CDR2 is SVGAGI. V was cut by 6 bases and J by 1 base, with 10 bases left in between. The CDR3 is 14 residues long.